Below, 24 T cell receptor beta chains from the same sample are listed, as sequenced in a study of blood T cells in healthy people across ages (dated by TCRdb to 2013 to 2016). The library was built by means of 5' RACE. Sequenced on an Illumina HiSeq 2500. The second PCR ran for roughly 6 to 11 cycles and used a J-beta primer mix along with a sample-barcoded 5' primer. The public reads were reprocessed in TCRdb via fastp at Q25 and MiXCR, keeping in-frame beta chains. Identical CDR3 proteins give one entry, which carries the most common genes and DNA. The sample table records approximately 770,000 distinct CDR3 sequences; roughly 60% of these occur just once. Of the sample, around 20% falls within the top ten clones. Sequencing was done on a sample of blood. The source is a man aged 25 to 40 in good health.

This rearrangement joins TRBV7-2 to TRBJ1-4; 7 bases are shared with TRBD1. With V trimmed by 4 bases and J by 10 bases, 9 bases remained unmatched. The CDR3 runs 14 residues. Germline assignment: CDR1 SGHTA and CDR2 FQGNSA. In DNA form, the CDR3 reads TGTGCCAGCAGCTCAACAGGGGAACCGGGAAAACTGTTTTTT. Translating gives CASSSTGEPGKLFF.

In its sample, this clonotype was seen once. The chain couples TRBV7-8 to TRBJ2-1; TRBD2 agrees at 7 bases. Germline CDR1 and CDR2: SGHVS and FQNEAQ. V shed 5 bases and J 6 bases; nucleotides not matched to a gene: 13. CDR3 length equals 16 residues. This CDR3 reads CASSLSVGGRANEQFF. CDR3 sequence (DNA): TGTGCCAGCAGCCTGAGCGTGGGCGGGAGAGCCAATGAGCAGTTCTTC.

CDR3 region: CASSLALFRNTDTQYF. The DNA for the CDR3 is TGTGCCAGCAGCTTAGCGCTTTTCCGGAACACAGATACGCAGTATTTT. This chain uses TRBV7-2 with TRBJ2-3; no reliable D call. The germline V gene has CDR1 SGHTA and CDR2 FQGNSA. The V end lost 0 bases, the J end lost 2 bases, and 12 bases lay between the germline ends. CDR3 size: 16 residues.

By share of the sample, this clonotype is medium-sized. The chain couples TRBV4-2 to TRBJ2-6; no firm D call. CDR3 length: 16 amino acids. V dropped 0 bases and J dropped 4 bases, with 10 bases sitting between them. CDR1 and CDR2 (germline): LGHNA, YNFKEQ. CDR3 bases: TGTGCCAGCAGCCAAGAAGACGGAGTCGGGGCCAACGTCCTGACTTTC. Protein product: CASSQEDGVGANVLTF.

The V gene is TRBV20-1, the J gene TRBJ2-5, with 14 bases that match TRBD2. The J call is doubtful: the DNA matches TRBJ2-7 better. Germline lookup yields CDR1 DFQATT and CDR2 SNEGSKA (reference sequence). This CDR3 region has 13 residues. CDR3 residues: CSATSGRADEQYF. The DNA of the CDR3 is TGCAGTGCGACTAGCGGGAGGGCAGACGAGCAGTACTTC.

The V gene is TRBV5-1, the J gene TRBJ2-7; TRBD1 is a possible D gene (5 bases). Per the germline V gene, CDR1 is SGHRS and CDR2 is YFSETQ. Trimming left V 5 bases short and J 6 bases short, with 21 bases between. This CDR3 has 15 amino acids. CDR3 amino acids: CASSVQGVGVGEQYF. CDR3 bases: TGCGCCAGCAGTGTTCAGGGCGTGGGTGTGGGCGAGCAGTACTTC. Variable domain in full (rest from reference TRBV5-1 and TRBJ2-7): KAGVTQTPRYLIKTRGQQVTLSCSPISGHRSVSWYQQTPGQGLQFLFEYFSETQRNKGNFPGRFSGRQFSNSRSEMNVSTLELGDSALYLCASSVQGVGVGEQYFGPGTRLTVT.

This rearrangement joins TRBV6-6 to TRBJ2-1; D possibly corresponds to TRBD1 (5 bases). Between the trimmed V and J ends, which lost 3 bases and 1 base, there was a span of 16 bases. From germline, CDR1 is MNHNY and CDR2 SVGAGI (reference sequence). There are 17 residues in the CDR3. CDR3 DNA: TGTGCCAGCAGTTATCGGCCAGGGCCACCATCCTACAATGAGCAGTTCTTC. It translates to CASSYRPGPPSYNEQFF.

The CDR3 region is CAISDAGNSYEQYF. The CDR3 nucleotides read TGTGCCATCAGTGATGCGGGGAACTCCTACGAGCAGTACTTC. The rearrangement links TRBV10-3 to TRBJ2-7; a weak D match, TRBD2 (6 bases). CDR3 size: 14 residues. The germline CDR1 and CDR2 sequences are ENHRY and SYGVKD. Between the trimmed V and J ends, which lost 3 bases and 0 bases, there was a span of 9 bases.

This clonotype was seen only a few times. CDR3 protein: CASSLGLAGKETQYF. In DNA form, the CDR3 reads TGTGCCAGCAGCTTAGGACTAGCGGGGAAAGAGACCCAGTACTTC. The chain employs TRBV11-2 and TRBJ2-5; 11 positions agree with TRBD2. Germline CDR1 SGHAT, CDR2 FQNNGV. Trimming at V came to 1 base and at J to 3 bases, leaving 1 base not matched to a gene. The CDR3 spans 15 residues. Supplemented by reference TRBV11-2 and TRBJ2-5, the full variable domain reads EAGVAQSPRYKIIEKRQSVAFWCNPISGHATLYWYQQILGQGPKLLIQFQNNGVVDDSQLPKDRFSAERLKGVDSTLKIQPAKLEDSAVYLCASSLGLAGKETQYFGPGTRLLVL.

The chain joins TRBV5-1 to TRBJ2-3; 9 bases fit TRBD2. This CDR3 contains 18 residues. J lost 1 base, V lost 4 bases, and 13 bases had no gene match. Germline V CDR1 and CDR2: SGHRS, YFSETQ. The CDR3 sequence is CASSRTFIASGGTDTQYF. The DNA for the CDR3 is TGCGCCAGCAGCCGAACATTCATAGCTAGCGGGGGCACAGATACGCAGTATTTT.

This clonotype appeared a single time. The chain couples TRBV3-1 to TRBJ1-1; D is possibly TRBD1 (6 bases). Deletions cut 0 bases from V and 6 bases from J, with 11 bases between. This CDR3 is 14 amino acids long. CDR1 is LGHDT and CDR2 is YNNKEL in the germline V gene (reference sequence). DNA for the CDR3: TGTGCCAGCAGCCAAGACGCGAACAGGGCTGAAGCTTTCTTT. Encoded protein: CASSQDANRAEAFF.

The V gene is TRBV11-1, the J gene TRBJ2-4; 9 bases align to TRBD2. Germline CDR1 is SGHAT and CDR2 is FQDESV (reference sequence). The J segment lost 13 bases and the V segment lost 3 bases, leaving 22 bases of the junction unmatched. The CDR3 spans 18 residues. The DNA for the CDR3 is TGTGCCAGCAGCTTCCAGGCGGGTTACCAGCGGGAGGTGGGTGAGCAGTACTTC. As protein: CASSFQAGYQREVGEQYF.

The CDR3 region is CASSQTQRTGRRGETQYF. The CDR3 bases are TGCGCCAGCAGCCAAACCCAACGGACAGGGAGACGGGGAGAGACCCAGTACTTC. The chain links TRBV4-1 to TRBJ2-5; 8 bases fit TRBD1. Germline lookup yields CDR1 MGHRA and CDR2 YSYEKL. There are 18 residues in the CDR3. Trimming at V came to 2 bases and at J to 4 bases, leaving 15 bases not matched to a gene.

The chain employs TRBV6-2 or TRBV6-3 and TRBJ2-7; TRBD2 aligns across 8 bases. CDR3 size: 16 residues. Germline lookup yields CDR1 MNHEY and CDR2 SVGEGT. After removal of 0 bases from V and 3 bases from J, the junction contained 7 bases not matched to a gene. The CDR3 DNA sequence: TGTGCCAGCAGTTACTCCTCGGGACTAGTTAGCTACGAGCAGTACTTC. Residues: CASSYSSGLVSYEQYF.

The genes are TRBV6-2 or TRBV6-3 and TRBJ2-5; 8 bases fit TRBD2. V lost 6 bases to trimming and J lost 4 bases; unmatched junction nucleotides: 13. Germline CDR1 reads MNHEY; CDR2 reads SVGEGT. This CDR3 comprises 16 residues. The CDR3 region is CASRRNAAGERETQYF. In DNA, the CDR3 is TGTGCCAGCAGGAGAAACGCAGCGGGAGAAAGAGAGACCCAGTACTTC.

The CDR3 reads CASSLGEAAQSYGYTF. CDR3 bases: TGTGCCAGCAGCTTAGGGGAGGCAGCCCAATCATATGGCTACACCTTC. The V and J genes are TRBV7-9 and TRBJ1-2; no reliable D call. Germline lookup yields CDR1 SEHNR and CDR2 FQNEAQ (reference sequence). The V gene lost 1 base and the J gene lost 5 bases, with 17 bases spanning the gap. The CDR3 extends over 16 amino acids. Filled out from reference TRBV7-9 and TRBJ1-2, the complete variable domain reads DTGVSQNPRHKITKRGQNVTFRCDPISEHNRLYWYRQTLGQGPEFLTYFQNEAQLEKSRLLSDRFSAERPKGSFSTLEIQRTEQGDSAMYLCASSLGEAAQSYGYTFGSGTRLTVV.

The V call is TRBV2, the J call TRBJ1-2, with D maybe TRBD1 (5 bases). Germline V gene data show CDR1 as SNHLY and CDR2 as FYNNEI. V lost 8 bases and J lost 5, with 12 bases in between. The CDR3 is 12 amino acids. CDR3 sequence reads: CASLGVGYGYTF. CDR3 DNA sequence: TGTGCCAGCTTGGGGGTAGGGTATGGCTACACCTTC.

This clonotype has a handful of counts. V gene TRBV10-3 combines with J gene TRBJ2-3; D might be TRBD1 or TRBD2, each matching 5 bases. Trimming took off 6 bases at V and 6 bases at J, with 16 bases between the two ends. This CDR3 has 14 residues. The germline CDR1 and CDR2 sequences are ENHRY and SYGVKD. The CDR3 reads CAIRAQGPFDTQYF. CDR3 nucleotides: TGTGCCATCAGGGCCCAGGGACCCTTCGATACGCAGTATTTT.

In its sample, this clonotype was seen a few times. The chain recombines TRBV12-5 with TRBJ2-7, with 7 nucleotides matching TRBD1. Germline CDR1 is LGHNT and CDR2 is FRNRAP. This CDR3 has 16 residues. After removal of 0 bases from V and 0 bases from J, the junction contained 5 bases not matched to a gene. CDR3 in DNA: TGTGCTAGTGGTTTGGTACGGACAGGATACTCCTACGAGCAGTACTTC. It translates to CASGLVRTGYSYEQYF.

On this clonotype itself: Being one base from a much bigger clone, this may be a read error. J is TRBJ2-5 and V is TRBV7-9; 8 nucleotides line up with TRBD2. The length of the CDR3 is 13 residues. Germline V gene sequence: CDR1 SEHNR, CDR2 FQNEAQ (reference sequence). Here the CDR3 DNA reads TGTACCAGCAGCGCGGGGGGTCGAGAGACCCAGTACTTC. It specifies CTSSAGGRETQYF.

Comment on this clonotype: Relative to the germline gene, one junction end is altered; a read error may explain this. The chain combines TRBV6-2 or TRBV6-3 with TRBJ2-7, with 9 bases fitting TRBD1. Germline assignment: CDR1 MNHEY and CDR2 SVGEGT. This CDR3 contains 14 residues. For the CDR3, the DNA is TGTGCCGGCAGTTACTCGGACAGGGGCTACGAGCAGTACTTC. It translates to CAGSYSDRGYEQYF.

V usage is TRBV20-1 and J usage is TRBJ2-1; D remains unclear. This CDR3 spans 11 amino acids. Germline V gene data show CDR1 as DFQATT and CDR2 as SNEGSKA (reference sequence). The ends were cut back, 3 bases at V and 9 bases at J, with 9 bases in the middle. The CDR3 loop is CSARADGEQFF. CDR3 nucleotides: TGCAGTGCTAGGGCGGATGGTGAGCAGTTCTTC.

This chain connects TRBV11-2 to TRBJ2-7; 8 nucleotides match TRBD1. With 1 base clipped from V and 4 bases from J, the junction kept 6 bases outside the gene matches. The CDR3 runs to 15 residues. Per germline, CDR1 SGHAT and CDR2 FQNNGV. The CDR3 sequence: CASSLVYTGGYEQYF. In DNA form, the CDR3 reads TGTGCCAGCAGCTTAGTGTATACAGGGGGATACGAGCAGTACTTC.

The chain recombines TRBV25-1 with TRBJ2-7; the D gene is possibly TRBD2 (5 bases). Germline V gene sequence: CDR1 MGHDK, CDR2 SYGVNS. This CDR3 is built from 14 residues. The V end lost 6 bases, the J end lost 2 bases, and 14 bases lay between the germline ends. CDR3 bases: TGTGCCAGCAGCTCCAGGACTTCTACCTACGAGCAGTACTTC. It encodes CASSSRTSTYEQYF.